Sequencing of this T cell receptor beta chain was carried out in a study of human T cells and chemical hapten exposure. Study-level points and caveats: Patch test score tracked positively with PT1 expanded TCR counts.

TCRdb called the RACE reads again in MiXCR, with one record for every CDR3 protein. Of about 160,000 distinct CDR3 sequences in the sample, around a quarter were seen once. Between the trimmed V and J ends, which lost 4 bases and 9 bases, there was a span of 11 bases. Per the germline V gene, CDR1 is KGHDR and CDR2 is SFDVKD. The CDR3 has 13 amino acids. This clonotype was found many times. What it binds is not known. Time point in this sample: patch test 3, about 24 weeks after DPC sensitization. Treatment: therapeutic diphenylcyclopropenone sensitization with weekly scalp DPC. This sequence originates from a woman younger than 30 with alopecia areata. Some clones in this sample may be carry-over from other donors' samples. This specimen was whole blood, taken in connection with sensitization to the hapten diphenylcyclopropenone (DPC). This chain joins TRBV24-1 and TRBJ2-2; no clear D. The CDR3 reads CATSDPKGRELFF. CDR3 DNA: TGTGCCACCAGTGACCCGAAGGGCCGGGAGCTGTTTTTT.